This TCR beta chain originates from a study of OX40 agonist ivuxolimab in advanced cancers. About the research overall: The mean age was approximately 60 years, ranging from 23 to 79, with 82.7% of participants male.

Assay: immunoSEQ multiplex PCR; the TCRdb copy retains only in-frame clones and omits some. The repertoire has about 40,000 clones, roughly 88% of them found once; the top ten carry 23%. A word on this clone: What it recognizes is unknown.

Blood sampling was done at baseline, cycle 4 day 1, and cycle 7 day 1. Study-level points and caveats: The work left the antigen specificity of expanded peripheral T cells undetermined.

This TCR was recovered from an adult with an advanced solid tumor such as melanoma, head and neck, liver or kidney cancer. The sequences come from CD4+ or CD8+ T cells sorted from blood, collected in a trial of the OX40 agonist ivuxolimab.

The CDR3, as DNA: TGTGCCAGCAGTTTAGGGGGGAGGGAGACCCAGTACTTC. This codes for CASSLGGRETQYF. The V and J genes are TRBV28 and TRBJ2-5; D is perhaps TRBD2 (6 bases). This CDR3 has 13 residues. In germline, CDR1 is MDHEN, CDR2 SYDVKM. The ends were cut back, 2 bases at V and 5 bases at J, with 9 bases in the middle.